The entry below gives a single T cell receptor beta chain sequence along with its context. Its specificity is not known. From the germline J gene comes the end of the CDR3, since the read stops 3 residues before it. MY09/MY11 PCR detected cervical HPV DNA; dot-blot assigned genotypes. Produced via immunoSEQ multiplex PCR; TCRdb's table is partial and in-frame only. The sample table sets out some 39,000 clones. These data come from a study of T cells in women clearing cervical HPV infection. V was clipped by 1 base and J by 8 bases, with 9 bases between them. The CDR3 totals 13 residues. CDR1 and CDR2 (germline): SGHVS, FNYEAQ. General study results and limits: CIN3+ cases had significantly higher TCR richness than controls; evenness did not differ.

This clonotype originated in a woman aged 18 to 75 with a cervical HPV16 infection that either progressed to CIN3+ or cleared (not recorded which). Sequences were obtained from blood buffy coat. V is TRBV7-6 and J is TRBJ2-1; perhaps TRBD2 as D (5 bases). CDR3 protein: CASSLVGVYEQFF. The sequenced CDR3 bases are TGTGCCAGCAGCTTAGTCGGGGTCTATGAG.